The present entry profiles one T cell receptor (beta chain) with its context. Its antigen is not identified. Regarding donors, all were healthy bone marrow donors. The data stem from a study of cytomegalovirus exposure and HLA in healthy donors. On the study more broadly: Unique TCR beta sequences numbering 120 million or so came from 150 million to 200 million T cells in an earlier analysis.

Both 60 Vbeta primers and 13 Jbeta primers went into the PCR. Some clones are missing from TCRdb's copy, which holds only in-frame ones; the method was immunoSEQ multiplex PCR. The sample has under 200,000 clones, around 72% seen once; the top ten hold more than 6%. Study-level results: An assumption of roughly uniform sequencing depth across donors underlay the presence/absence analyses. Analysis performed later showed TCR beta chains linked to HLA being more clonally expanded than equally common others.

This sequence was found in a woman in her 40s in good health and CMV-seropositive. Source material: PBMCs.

The CDR3 coding sequence is TGTGCCAGCAGCCATGGCTACTATGGCTACACCTTC. Translated, it gives CASSHGYYGYTF. The V and J genes are TRBV7-9 and TRBJ1-2; D unclear. Germline assignment: CDR1 SEHNR and CDR2 FQNEAQ (reference sequence). This CDR3 is 12 amino acids long. V gave up 5 bases and J gave up 3 bases, with 7 bases separating them.